This TCR beta chain was found in a study of blood T cell repertoires in COVID-19. The CDR3 is 15 residues long. The ends lost 5 bases at V and 6 bases at J; junction bases unmatched: 12. CDR1 is MNHEY, CDR2 SVGAGI, per germline. Here immunoSEQ multiplex PCR was the method, and the copy in TCRdb shows in-frame clones only, minus some. This sample has tens of thousands of clones; about 81% occur once, and the top ten carry about 31%. Those enrolled in Seattle joined during active infection and were followed longitudinally afterward. This rearrangement joins TRBV6-5 to TRBJ1-2, with 7 positions matching TRBD1. The sequenced sample consisted of peripheral blood. This TCR came from a man aged 55-75 years with COVID-19, enrolled during active disease. The CDR3 DNA follows: TGTGCCAGCAGTCCCCGGGACAGACCCACTAATGGCTACACCTTC. Encoded protein: CASSPRDRPTNGYTF.